This T cell receptor (beta chain) originates from a study of beta chain features in type 1 diabetes. The sequenced template was cDNA made from the entire isolated RNA. TCRdb's table, derived via immunoSEQ multiplex PCR, lists solely in-frame clones and lacks some. The table shows roughly 150,000 clones, with around 10% occurring only once. Comments on this clone: What it binds is unknown.

Notes on the study in general: In all four CD4+ subsets, TCRB CDR3 length was significantly, moderately reduced in type 1 diabetes.

The specimen was central memory CD4+ T cells from blood. This receptor was identified in a man aged 18-30 years in good health.

The CDR3, as DNA: TGTGCCACCATACAGGGGTACGAGCAGTACTTC. This encodes CATIQGYEQYF. The chain couples TRBV25-1 to TRBJ2-7, with 7 bases matching TRBD1. Germline CDR1 and CDR2: MGHDK and SYGVNS. Trimming took 10 bases from V and 4 from J; bases not matched to a gene: 4. The CDR3 consists of 11 residues.